This T cell receptor (beta chain) is from a study of blood T cell repertoires in COVID-19. Study-level background: Samples came from the United States, Italy and Spain, spanning acute and convalescent COVID-19. From T cells, B-cell-depleted T cells, or PBMCs came the material, which was cDNA or gDNA.

Germline values: CDR1 LNHNV, CDR2 YYDKDF (reference sequence). V lost 9 bases, J lost 2 bases, and 11 bases lay in between. The CDR3 spans 13 residues. Produced via immunoSEQ multiplex PCR; TCRdb's table is partial and in-frame only. The table includes about 200,000 clones, 70% to 90% detected once. In terms of age and location, participants ranged from roughly 18 to 90 years and lived in fewer than 30 US areas. Either two negative PCRs, clearance, or symptom resolution qualified Cohort 3 donors as recovered. The receptor's source is a woman between 18 and 29 years old who had recovered from COVID-19. This rearrangement joins TRBV15 to TRBJ1-3; D is ambiguous. Sequencing was carried out using PBMCs or T cells enriched from blood (not recorded which). The CDR3 region has the DNA TGTGCCACAGCGAGGGTCACTGGAAACACCATATATTTT. Its translation: CATARVTGNTIYF. Full variable domain (rest looked up from reference TRBV15 and TRBJ1-3): DAMVIQNPRYQVTQFGKPVTLSCSQTLNHNVMYWYQQKSSQAPKLLFHYYDKDFNNEADTPDNFQSRRPNTSFCFLDIRSPGLGDTAMYLCATARVTGNTIYFGEGSWLTVV.